These 11 T cell receptor beta chains came from one sample sequenced in a study of cytomegalovirus exposure and HLA in healthy donors. PCR used 60 Vbeta primers and 13 Jbeta primers. TCRdb keeps only in-frame clones here, not all; method: immunoSEQ multiplex PCR. The data hold fewer than 40,000 clones, with about 65% observed a single time. Sequencing was done on a sample of PBMCs. These receptors were collected from a man aged 45-65 years in good health and CMV-seropositive.

The chain combines TRBV7-9 with TRBJ1-6; D perhaps matches TRBD1 (6 bases). The CDR3 contains 15 residues. Trimming removed 5 bases from V and 9 bases from J, with 17 bases in between. Germline V gene sequence: CDR1 SEHNR, CDR2 FQNEAQ (reference sequence). This CDR3 is CASSGPGQGLSPLHF. The DNA for the CDR3 is TGTGCCAGCAGCGGGCCGGGCCAGGGGCTTTCACCCCTCCACTTT.

The genes are TRBV30 and TRBJ2-2; 9 bases align to TRBD1. This CDR3 spans 16 amino acids. Germline CDR1 is GTSNPN and CDR2 is SVGIG (reference sequence). V shed 3 bases, J shed 3 bases, and the junction held 8 bases outside the gene matches. In DNA form, the CDR3 reads TGTGCCTGGAGGGACACGACAGGGGGGTACACCGGGGAGCTGTTTTTT. Amino acid sequence: CAWRDTTGGYTGELFF.

This clone was counted only a few times. V and J are TRBV29-1 and TRBJ2-7; TRBD1 aligns across 7 bases. V dropped 4 bases and J dropped 3; count of bases not matched to a gene: 3. The length of the CDR3 is 12 residues. Germline CDR1 reads SQVTM; CDR2 reads ANQGSEA. The CDR3: CSVGGGIYEQYF. In nucleotides, the CDR3 is TGCAGCGTTGGAGGGGGCATCTACGAGCAGTACTTC.

The V and J genes are TRBV2 and TRBJ1-2; perhaps TRBD1 as D (5 bases). Germline CDR1 is SNHLY and CDR2 is FYNNEI. The CDR3 is made up of 14 amino acids. The V end lost 3 bases, the J end lost 5 bases, and 13 bases lay between the germline ends. The CDR3 nucleotides are TGTGCCAGCAGTGAGGAAGACAGATCTTATGGCTACACCTTC. Its protein product is CASSEEDRSYGYTF.

This chain connects TRBV9 to TRBJ2-1; 8 positions match TRBD2. Per germline, CDR1 SGDLS and CDR2 YYNGEE. Trimming at V came to 4 bases and at J to 2 bases, leaving 5 bases not matched to a gene. The CDR3 is 15 residues long. The CDR3 region is CASSPRLATYNEQFF. CDR3 DNA: TGTGCCAGCAGCCCCCGACTAGCGACCTACAATGAGCAGTTCTTC. The whole variable domain, remainder taken from reference TRBV9 and TRBJ2-1, is DSGVTQTPKHLITATGQRVTLRCSPRSGDLSVYWYQQSLDQGLQFLIQYYNGEERAKGNILERFSAQQFPDLHSELNLSSLELGDSALYFCASSPRLATYNEQFFGPGTRLTVL.

The J gene is TRBJ1-1, the V gene TRBV4-1; 7 bases are a match to TRBD1. With V trimmed by 4 bases and J by 1 base, 12 bases remained unmatched. This CDR3 spans 17 amino acids. Germline loops: CDR1 MGHRA, CDR2 YSYEKL. CDR3 region: CASSPRDSKLRNTEAFF. The CDR3, as DNA: TGCGCCAGCAGCCCCCGGGACAGCAAACTTCGGAACACTGAAGCTTTCTTT.

The V gene is TRBV5-4, the J gene TRBJ2-3, with D tentatively TRBD2 (6 bases). V was trimmed by 0 bases and J by 2 bases, leaving 7 bases between them. The CDR3 length is 14 residues. CDR1 and CDR2 (germline): SGHNT, YYREEE (reference sequence). CDR3 in DNA: TGTGCCAGCAGCTTGGGCGGGAACACAGATACGCAGTATTTT. Protein product: CASSLGGNTDTQYF.

In this sample, this clone turned up once. The chain is built from TRBV4-3 and TRBJ1-1; TRBD1 might be the D (6 bases). From germline, CDR1 is LGHNA and CDR2 YSLEER. The CDR3 totals 14 residues. Deletions cut 0 bases from V and 6 bases from J, with 11 bases between. This CDR3 reads CASSQDWGLAEAFF. The CDR3 nucleotides read TGCGCCAGCAGCCAAGACTGGGGGCTCGCTGAAGCTTTCTTT.

This clone was seen a handful of times. V is TRBV30 and J is TRBJ2-1; perhaps TRBD2 as D (6 bases). The CDR3 runs 16 residues. V dropped 2 bases and J dropped 8 bases, with 22 bases sitting between them. Germline assignment: CDR1 GTSNPN and CDR2 SVGIG (reference sequence). In DNA, the CDR3 is TGTGCCTGGAGTACCCCAGCCGTTGTGGGGGAGGATGAGCAGTTCTTC. It is translated as CAWSTPAVVGEDEQFF.

This clone has only a few counts. V gene TRBV6-6 combines with J gene TRBJ2-1, with 7 positions matching TRBD2. This CDR3 comprises 16 residues. J was trimmed by 1 base and V by 8 bases; bases with no gene match: 11. In germline, CDR1 is MNHNY, CDR2 SVGAGI (reference sequence). CDR3 sequence: CASAIESGRSYNEQFF. The CDR3 DNA sequence: TGTGCCAGCGCTATTGAATCCGGGAGGTCCTACAATGAGCAGTTCTTC.

The chain combines TRBV7-2 with TRBJ1-5; 7 bases are a match to TRBD1. Germline loops: CDR1 SGHTA, CDR2 FQGNSA. V shed 5 bases and J 6 bases; nucleotides not matched to a gene: 7. CDR3 length equals 14 residues. CDR3 coding DNA: TGTGCCAGCAGCCGACAGGGATACGGTCAGCCCCAGCATTTT. Translating it yields CASSRQGYGQPQHF.